The 25 T cell receptor beta chains presented below share a single source sample, sequenced in a study of post-analysis software for immune sequencing data. General study points: Comparison of patients with controls showed roughly five TRBV segments more frequent in patients, TRBV5-6, TRBV5-1 and TRBV20-1 among them.

Sequencing libraries made from TCR beta cDNA carried unique molecular identifiers. TCRdb reprocessed the PCR reads via MiXCR and lists one record per CDR3 protein. The data show roughly 580,000 distinct CDR3 sequences, about 44% seen once. No antigen has been assigned to these receptors. Sequencing was carried out using blood. Every receptor here comes from a girl aged 10 to 17 with multiple sclerosis.

Points on this clonotype: One end of the junction is discordant with germline, which a read error may explain. V usage is TRBV7-2 and J usage is TRBJ1-1, with unresolved D. CDR3 length equals 14 residues. CDR1 and CDR2 from the germline V gene are SGHTA and FQGNSA. For the CDR3, the DNA is TGTGCCAGTAGCTTAAAGGCCCGGAACACTGAAGCTTTCTTT. Protein product: CASSLKARNTEAFF.

This clonotype was detected a few times. The V call is TRBV6-5, the J call TRBJ2-1; D is possibly TRBD2 (6 bases). CDR1 is MNHEY and CDR2 is SVGAGI in the germline V gene. This CDR3 has 15 amino acids. Trimming pared 3 bases from V and 5 bases from J, leaving 14 bases between. The CDR3 DNA follows: TGTGCCAGCAGTTATTACGGGAGAAGCGACAATGAGCAGTTCTTC. Residues: CASSYYGRSDNEQFF.

This clonotype was counted only a few times. The chain has TRBV20-1 and TRBJ2-5; D call uncertain. The CDR3 sequence is 11 residues long. The V end was cut by 6 bases, the J end by 5 bases, with 10 bases between. From germline, CDR1 is DFQATT and CDR2 SNEGSKA (reference sequence). CDR3 region: CSATLWETQYF. CDR3 sequence (DNA): TGCAGTGCCACCCTCTGGGAGACCCAGTACTTC.

The gene calls are TRBV6-5 and TRBJ2-2, with D tentatively TRBD1 or TRBD2 (5 bases each). V was shortened by 2 bases and J by 4 bases, with 11 bases between the two germline ends. The CDR3 has 15 residues. The germline CDR1 and CDR2 sequences are MNHEY and SVGAGI. This chain's CDR3 is CASSYMSGTTGELFF. CDR3 DNA: TGTGCCAGCAGTTACATGTCAGGGACCACCGGGGAGCTGTTTTTT.

The chain has TRBV25-1 and TRBJ2-5, with D maybe TRBD2 (6 bases). Trimming shortened V by 6 bases and J by 2 bases, and 13 bases separated the two germline ends. The CDR3 length is 14 residues. Germline CDR1 MGHDK, CDR2 SYGVNS. The CDR3 here is CASSSKGRQETQYF. The CDR3 region has the DNA TGTGCCAGCAGCAGTAAGGGGAGGCAAGAGACCCAGTACTTC.

This clonotype was seen more than once but under ten times. The chain recombines TRBV7-9 with TRBJ2-7; D may be TRBD2 (6 bases). The CDR3 is 13 amino acids. Germline V gene sequence: CDR1 SEHNR, CDR2 FQNEAQ (reference sequence). Trimming took 5 bases from V and 4 from J, leaving 12 bases between them. CDR3 region: CASSPRAGYEQYF. The CDR3 DNA is TGTGCCAGCAGCCCTCGGGCGGGGTACGAGCAGTACTTC. The whole variable domain, remainder taken from reference TRBV7-9 and TRBJ2-7, is DTGVSQNPRHKITKRGQNVTFRCDPISEHNRLYWYRQTLGQGPEFLTYFQNEAQLEKSRLLSDRFSAERPKGSFSTLEIQRTEQGDSAMYLCASSPRAGYEQYFGPGTRLTVT.

The chain carries TRBV7-9 and TRBJ1-1; 12 nucleotides align to TRBD1. The CDR3 has 15 residues. Per the germline V gene, CDR1 is SEHNR and CDR2 is FQNEAQ (reference sequence). V shed 5 bases, J shed 5 bases, and the junction held 6 bases outside the gene matches. The CDR3 region has the DNA TGTGCCAGCAGCCAAGGGACAGGGGGCTGGACTGAAGCTTTCTTT. Residues: CASSQGTGGWTEAFF.

This sequence joins TRBV4-1 and TRBJ1-6, with D hard to call. V was trimmed by 0 bases and J by 5 bases, leaving 8 bases between them. The CDR3 is 15 amino acids. The germline V gene has CDR1 MGHRA and CDR2 YSYEKL. CDR3: CASSQEGRDNSPLHF. The CDR3 bases are TGCGCCAGCAGCCAAGAAGGCCGAGATAATTCACCCCTCCACTTT.

This clonotype has a handful of counts. The chain links TRBV27 to TRBJ2-7; tentative D call: TRBD2 (6 bases). This CDR3 comprises 14 residues. V lost 2 bases to trimming and J lost 7 bases, with 15 bases between them. Germline V lookup: CDR1 MNHEY, CDR2 SMNVEV (reference sequence). CDR3 nucleotide sequence: TGTGCCAGCAGTTTACCCGCAGTTGGGGGGGAGCAGTACTTC. It yields the protein CASSLPAVGGEQYF.

CDR3 nucleotides: TGTGCCAGCAGCCGGGCGGGGGTGAGCACAGATACGCAGTATTTT. It translates to CASSRAGVSTDTQYF. The chain is built from TRBV7-3 and TRBJ2-3; 7 bases align to TRBD2. The CDR3 is made up of 15 amino acids. Germline CDR1 reads SGHTA; CDR2 reads FQGTGA. V gave up 5 bases and J gave up 0 bases; unmatched junction bases: 5.

This clonotype was counted many times. This chain links TRBV6-5 with TRBJ2-7; TRBD1 agrees at 7 bases. J was trimmed by 3 bases and V by 6 bases; bases with no gene match: 5. Germline V lookup: CDR1 MNHEY, CDR2 SVGAGI. CDR3 size: 13 residues. The CDR3 coding sequence is TGTGCCAGCAGCTATCGACAGGGCTACGAGCAGTACTTC. As protein: CASSYRQGYEQYF.

The table lists this clonotype with a few counts. CDR3 amino acids: CASSLDQGRDTF. The CDR3 DNA reads TGTGCCAGCAGCTTAGACCAGGGGCGCGACACCTTC. This chain uses TRBV7-9 with TRBJ1-2, with a tentative D call TRBD1 (6 bases). With 1 base removed from V and 12 bases from J, the gap between germline ends came to 12 bases. Germline values: CDR1 SEHNR, CDR2 FQNEAQ (reference sequence). CDR3 length: 12 residues. Variable domain in full (rest from reference TRBV7-9 and TRBJ1-2): DTGVSQNPRHKITKRGQNVTFRCDPISEHNRLYWYRQTLGQGPEFLTYFQNEAQLEKSRLLSDRFSAERPKGSFSTLEIQRTEQGDSAMYLCASSLDQGRDTFGSGTRLTVV.

On this clonotype itself: A much more abundant neighbour one base away suggests this may be a read error. This rearrangement joins TRBV29-1 to TRBJ2-1; perhaps TRBD1 as D (6 bases). Germline assignment: CDR1 SQVTM and CDR2 ANQGSEA. The length of the CDR3 is 11 residues. V was shortened by 7 bases and J by 9 bases, with 13 bases between the two germline ends. The CDR3 DNA reads TGCAGCGCTGGAGCGGACAGTGAGCAGTTCTTC. Protein sequence: CSAGADSEQFF.

This clonotype was found a few times. This chain connects TRBV5-1 to TRBJ2-5; 9 bases line up with TRBD2. With 4 bases clipped from V and 0 bases from J, the junction kept 4 bases outside the gene matches. The CDR3 extends over 15 amino acids. From germline, CDR1 is SGHRS and CDR2 YFSETQ. The CDR3 sequence is CASSDSGGYQETQYF. CDR3 DNA: TGCGCCAGCAGCGACAGCGGGGGGTACCAAGAGACCCAGTACTTC. The full variable domain, completed using reference TRBV5-1 and TRBJ2-5, is KAGVTQTPRYLIKTRGQQVTLSCSPISGHRSVSWYQQTPGQGLQFLFEYFSETQRNKGNFPGRFSGRQFSNSRSEMNVSTLELGDSALYLCASSDSGGYQETQYFGPGTRLLVL.

The V and J genes are TRBV14 and TRBJ2-3; D is ambiguous. Germline V gives CDR1 SGHDN, CDR2 FVKESK. The CDR3 is made up of 14 amino acids. With 0 bases removed from V and 5 bases from J, the gap between germline ends came to 9 bases. The CDR3 loop reads CASSQEVLVDTQYF. In DNA, the CDR3 is TGTGCCAGCAGCCAAGAGGTTCTAGTAGATACGCAGTATTTT.

The V call is TRBV29-1, the J call TRBJ1-1, with TRBD1 as a possible D gene (5 bases). Trimming left V 6 bases short and J 4 bases short, with 12 bases between. The germline CDR1 and CDR2 sequences are SQVTM and ANQGSEA. The CDR3 is 12 residues long. The CDR3 region has the DNA TGCAGCGTGGGGGGGATCTTCACTGAAGCTTTCTTT. It codes for CSVGGIFTEAFF.

The chain recombines TRBV4-1 with TRBJ1-2, with 7 bases that match TRBD1. With 0 bases clipped from V and 4 bases from J, the junction kept 8 bases outside the gene matches. CDR3 length equals 16 residues. From germline, CDR1 is MGHRA and CDR2 YSYEKL. The CDR3: CASSQDETGRFYGYTF. The CDR3 nucleotides are TGCGCCAGCAGCCAAGACGAGACAGGGAGATTCTATGGCTACACCTTC.

This clonotype appeared a few times. This rearrangement joins TRBV6-5 to TRBJ1-5, with D maybe TRBD1 (5 bases). Trimming stripped 2 bases from V and 4 bases from J, with 9 bases between. Germline-derived CDR1 and CDR2 are MNHEY and SVGAGI. This CDR3 spans 14 amino acids. CDR3 amino acids: CASSYRGENQPQHF. Written as DNA, the CDR3 is TGTGCCAGCAGTTACAGGGGTGAGAATCAGCCCCAGCATTTT.

This clonotype was counted only a few times. The J gene is TRBJ1-5, the V gene TRBV4-1; unclear D gene. The CDR3 has 13 residues. The V gene's germline CDR1 is MGHRA and CDR2 YSYEKL. V gave up 4 bases and J gave up 3 bases, with 7 bases separating them. CDR3 residues: CASSPFDNQPQHF. CDR3 nucleotide sequence: TGCGCCAGCAGCCCTTTTGACAATCAGCCCCAGCATTTT.

The rearrangement uses TRBV29-1 and TRBJ1-1; D possibly corresponds to TRBD1 (6 bases). The germline CDR1 and CDR2 sequences are SQVTM and ANQGSEA. Trimming pared 3 bases from V and 9 bases from J, leaving 17 bases between. The CDR3 contains 13 residues. The chain's CDR3 is CSVDVRRQGQAFF. The DNA for the CDR3 is TGCAGCGTTGATGTTAGGCGGCAGGGGCAAGCTTTCTTT.

The rearrangement links TRBV6-1 to TRBJ2-7; 7 nucleotides align to TRBD1. J lost 4 bases, V lost 2 bases, and 5 bases had no gene match. The CDR3 extends over 14 amino acids. CDR1 is MNHNS and CDR2 is SASEGT in the germline V gene. CDR3 nucleotides: TGTGCCAGCAGTGAATACAGGGGAAATTACGAGCAGTACTTC. Protein sequence: CASSEYRGNYEQYF.

The chain is built from TRBV18 and TRBJ2-5, with D tentatively TRBD1 or TRBD2 (5 bases each). Germline V CDR1 and CDR2: KGHSH, LQKENI. V dropped 3 bases and J dropped 0 bases, with 14 bases sitting between them. The CDR3 sequence is 16 residues long. The CDR3 nucleotides read TGTGCCAGCTCACCGTCGGGGCTCGGGAACCAAGAGACCCAGTACTTC. Protein product: CASSPSGLGNQETQYF.

The chain is built from TRBV7-6 and TRBJ2-5; 7 bases line up with TRBD2. The last part of the DNA fits TRBJ2-7 better; the J call may be wrong. This CDR3 is built from 15 residues. The V gene's germline CDR1 is SGHVS and CDR2 FNYEAQ. CDR3 sequence reads: CASSLGTTAGDEQYF. The CDR3 DNA reads TGTGCCAGCAGCTTAGGGACAACCGCGGGGGACGAGCAGTACTTC.

The V gene is TRBV10-3, the J gene TRBJ2-7; 8 bases line up with TRBD2. The J segment lost 7 bases and the V segment lost 7 bases, leaving 9 bases of the junction unmatched. CDR1 and CDR2 (germline): ENHRY, SYGVKD. CDR3 length: 13 amino acids. In nucleotides, the CDR3 is TGTGCCATCACAAGCGGGAGCACTAGGGAGCAGTACTTC. It specifies CAITSGSTREQYF.

V usage is TRBV12-3 or TRBV12-4 and J usage is TRBJ2-1; 10 nucleotides agree with TRBD2. The CDR3 extends over 17 amino acids. V lost 4 bases and J lost 8; bases outside the gene matches: 14. DNA of the CDR3: TGTGCCAGCAGTTCCGGAACCTTCAGCGGGGGGGCGCATGAGCAGTTCTTC. Translated, it gives CASSSGTFSGGAHEQFF.